The next 15 T cell receptor beta chains were all read from a single sample in a study of shared clonotypes between healthy human individuals. Generated by immunoSEQ multiplex PCR, the TCRdb table keeps only in-frame clones and is missing some. This sample has 2 million to 2.5 million clones; 85% to 95% occur once, and the top ten carry about 0.36%. The sequencing sample was made of naive CD4+ T cells from PBMCs. As for subset: CD45RA+ positively selected. The receptors shown here come from a man younger than 30 in good health. Some clones in this sample may be carry-over from other donors' samples.

The J gene is TRBJ1-3, the V gene TRBV10-1; D remains ambiguous. Germline V lookup: CDR1 WNHNN, CDR2 SYGVQD (reference sequence). This CDR3 contains 13 residues. Trimming took off 8 bases at V and 2 bases at J, with 10 bases between the two ends. CDR3 sequence (DNA): TGCGCCAGCCAAGGGATGGCTGGAAACACCATATATTTT. As protein: CASQGMAGNTIYF.

V gene TRBV9 combines with J gene TRBJ2-1, with a tentative D call TRBD1 (6 bases). This CDR3 contains 16 residues. Germline values: CDR1 SGDLS, CDR2 YYNGEE. The V gene lost 0 bases and the J gene lost 6 bases, with 16 bases spanning the gap. For the CDR3, the DNA is TGTGCCAGCAGCGTAGGTCGTCCCCTCAGGGGCAATGAGCAGTTCTTC. Translating gives CASSVGRPLRGNEQFF.

J is TRBJ2-1 and V is TRBV10-3; 9 bases map to TRBD2. V lost 0 bases and J lost 4; bases outside the gene matches: 7. The CDR3 is 17 amino acids. CDR1 and CDR2 from the germline V gene are ENHRY and SYGVKD. As DNA, the CDR3 is TGTGCCATCAGTGAGTCGGCGGGAGGGCCTTCGTACAATGAGCAGTTCTTC. Its translation: CAISESAGGPSYNEQFF.

The chain combines TRBV12-5 with TRBJ2-3, with D tentatively TRBD1 or TRBD2 (6 bases each). The germline V gene encodes CDR1 LGHNT and CDR2 FRNRAP. The V gene lost 0 bases and the J gene lost 3 bases, with 13 bases spanning the gap. This CDR3 spans 16 amino acids. CDR3 in DNA: TGTGCTAGTGGTTTGGTATTGTCGGGGGCTACAGATACGCAGTATTTT. Translation: CASGLVLSGATDTQYF.

The sample holds one count of this clone. The chain employs TRBV4-3 and TRBJ2-2; no definite D call. CDR3 length: 15 residues. Trimming shortened V by 1 base and J by 4 bases, and 10 bases separated the two germline ends. Germline V gene sequence: CDR1 LGHNA, CDR2 YSLEER. CDR3 sequence (DNA): TGCGCCAGCAGCCAAGCTCAAGGCAGCACCGGGGAGCTGTTTTTT. Translated: CASSQAQGSTGELFF.

This chain joins TRBV14 and TRBJ2-5; possibly TRBD1 for D (5 bases). The CDR3 contains 12 residues. V was clipped by 5 bases and J by 4 bases, with 8 bases between them. Germline V lookup: CDR1 SGHDN, CDR2 FVKESK. CDR3 nucleotides: TGTGCCAGCAGCATTAGGGGAGAGACCCAGTACTTC. It translates to CASSIRGETQYF.

The V gene is TRBV7-8, the J gene TRBJ2-7; perhaps TRBD1 as D (5 bases). CDR1 is SGHVS, CDR2 FQNEAQ, per germline. The germline V and J ends were trimmed by 1 base and 0 bases, with 10 bases remaining between them. This CDR3 is 15 amino acids long. This CDR3 reads CASSLDRWSSYEQYF. DNA of the CDR3: TGTGCCAGCAGCTTAGACAGGTGGAGCTCCTACGAGCAGTACTTC.

The chain has TRBV18 and TRBJ2-1; D is ambiguous. The CDR3 length is 13 residues. Germline assignment: CDR1 KGHSH and CDR2 LQKENI. The V and J ends lost 6 bases and 6 bases respectively, with 12 bases between them. CDR3 nucleotides: TGTGCCAGCTCCCGCGGACCAAGCAATGAGCAGTTCTTC. Its protein product is CASSRGPSNEQFF. The whole variable domain, remainder taken from reference TRBV18 and TRBJ2-1, is NAGVMQNPRHLVRRRGQEARLRCSPMKGHSHVYWYRQLPEEGLKFMVYLQKENIIDESGMPKERFSAEFPKEGPSILRIQQVVRGDSAAYFCASSRGPSNEQFFGPGTRLTVL.

The J gene is TRBJ2-1, the V gene TRBV28; D gene ambiguous. Germline CDR1 is MDHEN and CDR2 is SYDVKM. V was clipped by 3 bases and J by 10 bases, with 10 bases between them. The CDR3 is 12 amino acids. CDR3 loop: CASSFGPREQFF. The CDR3 DNA reads as TGTGCCAGCAGTTTTGGGCCGAGGGAGCAGTTCTTC.

The V and J genes are TRBV28 and TRBJ2-7, with 11 bases fitting TRBD1. Germline CDR1 reads MDHEN; CDR2 reads SYDVKM. Losses at the gene ends were 10 bases for V and 6 bases for J; bases not matched to a gene: 8. This CDR3 is built from 13 residues. CDR3 nucleotide sequence: TGTGCCACCCTGCCGGGACAGGGGGGCGAGCAGTACTTC. Residues: CATLPGQGGEQYF.

This chain joins TRBV4-1 and TRBJ2-6; 9 nucleotides align to TRBD2. CDR3 length: 18 residues. Germline lookup yields CDR1 MGHRA and CDR2 YSYEKL. With V trimmed by 3 bases and J by 0 bases, 6 bases remained unmatched. The CDR3 sequence: CASSHWTSAGSGANVLTF. The CDR3 region has the DNA TGCGCCAGCAGCCACTGGACTAGCGCCGGCTCTGGGGCCAACGTCCTGACTTTC.

The V gene is TRBV18, the J gene TRBJ1-4; a weak D match, TRBD1 (5 bases). The CDR3 contains 13 residues. V was pared by 5 bases and J by 8 bases, with 12 bases between. Germline V lookup: CDR1 KGHSH, CDR2 LQKENI. CDR3 bases: TGTGCCAGCTCAACGGGGACGTTAGAAAAACTGTTTTTT. As protein: CASSTGTLEKLFF.

The chain employs TRBV5-4 and TRBJ1-4; D is possibly TRBD1 (6 bases). Looked up from germline, CDR1 is SGHNT and CDR2 is YYREEE (reference sequence). The CDR3 sequence is 15 residues long. With 4 bases removed from V and 7 bases from J, the gap between germline ends came to 17 bases. The CDR3 DNA reads TGTGCCAGCAGCAACCCGACAGGAGATACTGAAAAACTGTTTTTT. This sequence encodes CASSNPTGDTEKLFF.

V and J are TRBV5-1 and TRBJ1-1, with D perhaps matching TRBD1 (6 bases). V lost 5 bases and J lost 1, with 15 bases in between. This CDR3 contains 15 residues. Germline CDR1 and CDR2: SGHRS and YFSETQ. CDR3 amino acids: CASRRTLGGNTEAFF. DNA for the CDR3: TGCGCCAGCAGGAGGACCTTAGGGGGGAACACTGAAGCTTTCTTT.

The chain joins TRBV6-5 to TRBJ1-3; D might be TRBD1 (6 bases). Trimming pared 4 bases from V and 0 bases from J, leaving 10 bases between. The CDR3 loop spans 15 amino acids. The germline V gene has CDR1 MNHEY and CDR2 SVGAGI. The CDR3 coding sequence is TGTGCCAGCAGTTTCCAGACAGGCTCTGGAAACACCATATATTTT. It specifies CASSFQTGSGNTIYF.